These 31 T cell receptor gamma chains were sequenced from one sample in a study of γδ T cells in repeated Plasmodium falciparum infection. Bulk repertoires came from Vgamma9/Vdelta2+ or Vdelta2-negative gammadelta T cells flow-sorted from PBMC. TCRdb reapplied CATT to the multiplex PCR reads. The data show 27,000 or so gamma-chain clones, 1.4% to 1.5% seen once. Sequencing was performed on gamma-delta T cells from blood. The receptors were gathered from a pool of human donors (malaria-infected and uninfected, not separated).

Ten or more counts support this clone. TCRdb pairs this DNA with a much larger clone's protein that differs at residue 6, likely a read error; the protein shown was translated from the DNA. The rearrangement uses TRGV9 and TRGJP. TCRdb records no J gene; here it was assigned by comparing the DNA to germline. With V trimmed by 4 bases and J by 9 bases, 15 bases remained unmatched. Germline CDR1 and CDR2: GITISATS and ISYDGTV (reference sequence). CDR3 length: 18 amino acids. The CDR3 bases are TGTGCCTTGTGGGACCCGCAAGAGGTAGTGTTGGGCAAAAAAATCAAGGTATTT. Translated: CALWDPQEVVLGKKIKVF.

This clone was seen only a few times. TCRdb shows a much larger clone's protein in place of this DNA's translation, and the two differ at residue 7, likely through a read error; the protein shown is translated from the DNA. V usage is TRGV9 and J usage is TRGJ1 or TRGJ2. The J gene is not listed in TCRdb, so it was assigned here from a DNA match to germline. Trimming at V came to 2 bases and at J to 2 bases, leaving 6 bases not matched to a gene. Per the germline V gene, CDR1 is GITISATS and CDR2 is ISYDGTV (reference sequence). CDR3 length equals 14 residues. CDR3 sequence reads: CALWEAGDYYKKLF. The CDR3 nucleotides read TGTGCCTTGTGGGAGGCAGGAGATTATTATAAGAAACTCTTT.

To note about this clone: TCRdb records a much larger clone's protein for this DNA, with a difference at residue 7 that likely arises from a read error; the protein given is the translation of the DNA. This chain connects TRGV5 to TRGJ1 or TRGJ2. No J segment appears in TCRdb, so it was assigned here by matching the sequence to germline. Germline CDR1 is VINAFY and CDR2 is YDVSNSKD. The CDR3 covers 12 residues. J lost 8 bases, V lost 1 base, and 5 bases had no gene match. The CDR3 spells CATWDSKNKKLF. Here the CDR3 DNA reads TGTGCCACCTGGGACAGCAAGAATAAGAAACTCTTT.

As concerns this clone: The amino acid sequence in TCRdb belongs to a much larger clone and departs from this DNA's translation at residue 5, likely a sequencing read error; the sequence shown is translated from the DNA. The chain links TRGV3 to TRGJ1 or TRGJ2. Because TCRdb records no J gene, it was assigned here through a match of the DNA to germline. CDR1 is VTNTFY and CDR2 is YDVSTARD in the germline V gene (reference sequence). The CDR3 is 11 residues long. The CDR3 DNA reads TGTGCCACCTGGGGCAGGGGAAAGAAACTCTTT. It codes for CATWGRGKKLF.

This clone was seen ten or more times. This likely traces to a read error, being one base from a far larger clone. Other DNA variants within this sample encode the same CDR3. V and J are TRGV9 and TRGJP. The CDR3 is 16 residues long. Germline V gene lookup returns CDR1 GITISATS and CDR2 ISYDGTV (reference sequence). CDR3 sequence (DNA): TGTGCCTTGTGGGAGGTCGACGAGTTGGGCAAAAAAATCAAGGTGTTT. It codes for CALWEVDELGKKIKVF.

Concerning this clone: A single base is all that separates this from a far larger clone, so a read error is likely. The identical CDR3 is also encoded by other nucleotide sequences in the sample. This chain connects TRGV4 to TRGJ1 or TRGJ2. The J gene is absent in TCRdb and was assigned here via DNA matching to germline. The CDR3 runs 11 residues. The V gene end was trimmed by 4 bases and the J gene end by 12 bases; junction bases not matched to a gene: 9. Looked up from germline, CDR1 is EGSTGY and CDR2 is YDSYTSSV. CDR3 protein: CATWDVYGKLF. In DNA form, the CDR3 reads TGTGCCACCTGGGACGTGTACGGGAAACTCTTT.

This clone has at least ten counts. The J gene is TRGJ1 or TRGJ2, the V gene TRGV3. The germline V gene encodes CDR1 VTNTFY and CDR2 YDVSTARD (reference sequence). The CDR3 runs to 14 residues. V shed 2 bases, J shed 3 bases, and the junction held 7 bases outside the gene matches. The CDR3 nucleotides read TGTGCCACCTGGGACACCTCCTTTTATTATAAGAAACTCTTT. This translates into CATWDTSFYYKKLF.

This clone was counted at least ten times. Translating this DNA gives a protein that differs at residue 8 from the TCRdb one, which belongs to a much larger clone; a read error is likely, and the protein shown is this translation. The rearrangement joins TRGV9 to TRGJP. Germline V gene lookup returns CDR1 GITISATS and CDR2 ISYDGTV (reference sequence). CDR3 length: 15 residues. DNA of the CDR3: TGTGCCTTGTGGGAGCAAGAGTCGGGCAAAAAAATCAAGGTATTT. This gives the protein CALWEQESGKKIKVF.

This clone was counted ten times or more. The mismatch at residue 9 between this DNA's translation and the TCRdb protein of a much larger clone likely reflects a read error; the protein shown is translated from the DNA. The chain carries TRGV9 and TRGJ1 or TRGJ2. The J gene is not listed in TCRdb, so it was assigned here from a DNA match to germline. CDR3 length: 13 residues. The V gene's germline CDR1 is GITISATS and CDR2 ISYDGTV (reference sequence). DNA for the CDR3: TGTGCCTTGTGGGAGATTTTTTATCATAAGAAACTCTTT. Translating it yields CALWEIFYHKKLF.

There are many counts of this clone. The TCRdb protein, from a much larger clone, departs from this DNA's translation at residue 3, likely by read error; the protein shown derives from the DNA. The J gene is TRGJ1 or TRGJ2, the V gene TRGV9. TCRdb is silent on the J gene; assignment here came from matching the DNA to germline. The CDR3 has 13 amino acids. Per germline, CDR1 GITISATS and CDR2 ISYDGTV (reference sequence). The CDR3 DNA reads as TGTGCCTCGTGGGAGCCTATCGGGAATAAGAAACTCTTT. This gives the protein CASWEPIGNKKLF.

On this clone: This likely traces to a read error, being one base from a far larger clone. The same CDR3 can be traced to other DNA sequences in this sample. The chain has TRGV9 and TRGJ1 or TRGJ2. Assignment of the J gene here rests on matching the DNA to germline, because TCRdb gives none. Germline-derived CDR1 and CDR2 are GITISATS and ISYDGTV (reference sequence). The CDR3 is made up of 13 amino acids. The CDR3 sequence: CALWEAYSSKKLF. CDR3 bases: TGTGCCTTATGGGAGGCGTACTCGTCTAAGAAACTCTTT.

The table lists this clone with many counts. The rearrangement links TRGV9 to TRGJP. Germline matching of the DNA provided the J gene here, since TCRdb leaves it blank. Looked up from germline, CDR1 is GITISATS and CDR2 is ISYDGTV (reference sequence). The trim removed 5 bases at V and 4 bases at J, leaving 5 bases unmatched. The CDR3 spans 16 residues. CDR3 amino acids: CALWADQELGKKIKVF. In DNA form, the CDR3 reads TGTGCCTTGTGGGCCGATCAAGAGTTGGGCAAAAAAATCAAGGTATTT.

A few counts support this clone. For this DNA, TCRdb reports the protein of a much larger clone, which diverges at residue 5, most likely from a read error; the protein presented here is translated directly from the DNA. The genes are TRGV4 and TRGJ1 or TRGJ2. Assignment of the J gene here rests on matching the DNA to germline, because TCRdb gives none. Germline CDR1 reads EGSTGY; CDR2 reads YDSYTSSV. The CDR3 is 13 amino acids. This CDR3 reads CATWGGMRYKKLF. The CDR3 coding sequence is TGTGCCACCTGGGGTGGGATGAGGTATAAGAAACTCTTT.

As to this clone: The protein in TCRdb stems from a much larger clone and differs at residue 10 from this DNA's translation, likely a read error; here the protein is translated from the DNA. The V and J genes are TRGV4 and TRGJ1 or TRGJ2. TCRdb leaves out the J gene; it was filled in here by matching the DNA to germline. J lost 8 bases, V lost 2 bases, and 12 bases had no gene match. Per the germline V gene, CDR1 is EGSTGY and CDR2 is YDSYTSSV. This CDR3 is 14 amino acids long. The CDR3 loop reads CATWDAPVGHKKLF. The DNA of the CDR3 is TGTGCCACCTGGGATGCCCCCGTAGGTCATAAGAAACTCTTT.

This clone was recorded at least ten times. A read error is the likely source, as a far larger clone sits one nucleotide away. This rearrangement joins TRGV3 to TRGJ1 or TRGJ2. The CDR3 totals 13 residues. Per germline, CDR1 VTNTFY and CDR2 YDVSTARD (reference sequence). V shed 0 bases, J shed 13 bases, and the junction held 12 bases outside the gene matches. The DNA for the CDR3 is TGTGCCACCTGGGACAGGCCGATGAGAAGAAAACTCTTT. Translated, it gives CATWDRPMRRKLF.

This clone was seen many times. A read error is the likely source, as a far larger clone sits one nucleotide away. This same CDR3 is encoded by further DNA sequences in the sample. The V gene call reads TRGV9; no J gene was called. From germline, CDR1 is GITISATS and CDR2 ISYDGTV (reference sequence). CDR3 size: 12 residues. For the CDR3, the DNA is TGTGCCTTGTGGGAGAGTTTTTATAAGAAACTCTTC. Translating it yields CALWESFYKKLF.

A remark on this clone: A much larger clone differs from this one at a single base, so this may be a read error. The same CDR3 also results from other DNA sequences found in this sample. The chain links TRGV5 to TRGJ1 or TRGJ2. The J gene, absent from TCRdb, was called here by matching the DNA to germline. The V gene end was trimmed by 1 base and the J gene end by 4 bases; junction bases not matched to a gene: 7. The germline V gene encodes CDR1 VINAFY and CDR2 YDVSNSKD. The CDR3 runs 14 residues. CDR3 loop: CATWDRRAYYKKLF. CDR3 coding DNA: TGTGCCACCTGGGACAGAAGGGCCTATTATAAGAAACTCTTT.

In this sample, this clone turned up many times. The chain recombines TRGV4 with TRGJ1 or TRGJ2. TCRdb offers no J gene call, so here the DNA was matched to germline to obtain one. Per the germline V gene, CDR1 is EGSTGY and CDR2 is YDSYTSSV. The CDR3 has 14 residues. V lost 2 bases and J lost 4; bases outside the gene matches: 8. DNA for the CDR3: TGTGCCACCTGGGATGCAGGTTGGTATTATAAGAAACTCTTT. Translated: CATWDAGWYYKKLF.

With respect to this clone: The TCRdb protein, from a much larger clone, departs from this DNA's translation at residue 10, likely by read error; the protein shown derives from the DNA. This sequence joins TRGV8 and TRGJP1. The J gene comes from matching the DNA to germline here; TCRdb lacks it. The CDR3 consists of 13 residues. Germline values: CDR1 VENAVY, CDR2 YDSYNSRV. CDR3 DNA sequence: TGTGCCACCTGGGTCATCACTGGTTGGCTCAAGATATTT. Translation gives CATWVITGWLKIF.

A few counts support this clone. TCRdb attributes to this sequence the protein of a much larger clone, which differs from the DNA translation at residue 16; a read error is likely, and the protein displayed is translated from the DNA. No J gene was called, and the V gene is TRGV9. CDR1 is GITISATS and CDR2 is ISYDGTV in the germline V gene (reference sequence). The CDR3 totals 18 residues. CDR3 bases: TGTGCCTTGTGGGAGGGCTTAACGAAAGAGTTGGGCAAAAAAATCGAGGTATTT. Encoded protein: CALWEGLTKELGKKIEVF.

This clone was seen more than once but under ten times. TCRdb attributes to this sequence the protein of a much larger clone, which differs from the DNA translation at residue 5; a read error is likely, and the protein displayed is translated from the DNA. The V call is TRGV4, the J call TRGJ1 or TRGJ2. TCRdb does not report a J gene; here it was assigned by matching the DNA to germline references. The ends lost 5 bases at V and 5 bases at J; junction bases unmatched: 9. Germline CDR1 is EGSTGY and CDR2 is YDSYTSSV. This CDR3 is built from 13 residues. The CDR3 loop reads CATWGSLNYKKLF. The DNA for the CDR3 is TGTGCCACCTGGGGCTCTCTAAATTATAAGAAACTCTTT.

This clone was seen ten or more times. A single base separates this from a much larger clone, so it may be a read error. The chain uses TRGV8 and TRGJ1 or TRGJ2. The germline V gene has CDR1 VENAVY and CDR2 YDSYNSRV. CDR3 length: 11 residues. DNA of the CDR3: TGTGCCACCTGGGATACAAATAAGAAGCTCTTT. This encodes CATWDTNKKLF.

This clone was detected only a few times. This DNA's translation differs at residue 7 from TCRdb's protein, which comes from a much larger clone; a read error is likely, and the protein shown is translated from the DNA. CDR3 sequence (DNA): TGTGCCACCCCCGAGTTGGTGAATTATTATAAGAAACTCTTT. Translation: CATPELVNYYKKLF. J is TRGJ1 or TRGJ2 and V is TRGV8. The CDR3 spans 14 residues. Germline lookup yields CDR1 VENAVY and CDR2 YDSYNSRV. V dropped 9 bases and J dropped 0; count of bases not matched to a gene: 11.

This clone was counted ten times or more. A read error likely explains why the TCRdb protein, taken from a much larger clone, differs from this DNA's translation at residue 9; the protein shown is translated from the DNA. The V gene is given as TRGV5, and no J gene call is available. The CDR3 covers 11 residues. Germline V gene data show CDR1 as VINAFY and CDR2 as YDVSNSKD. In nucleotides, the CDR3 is TGTGCCACCTGGGACAGGCTGAAGAGACTCTTT. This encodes CATWDRLKRLF.

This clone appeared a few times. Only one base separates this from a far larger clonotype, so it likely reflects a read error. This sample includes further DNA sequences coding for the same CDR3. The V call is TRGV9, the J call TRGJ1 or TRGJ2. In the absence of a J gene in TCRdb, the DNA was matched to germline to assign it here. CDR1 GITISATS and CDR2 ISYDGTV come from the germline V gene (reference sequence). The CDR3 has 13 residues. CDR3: CALWEAPHYKKLF. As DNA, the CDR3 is TGTGCCCTGTGGGAGGCTCCCCATTATAAGAAACTCTTT.

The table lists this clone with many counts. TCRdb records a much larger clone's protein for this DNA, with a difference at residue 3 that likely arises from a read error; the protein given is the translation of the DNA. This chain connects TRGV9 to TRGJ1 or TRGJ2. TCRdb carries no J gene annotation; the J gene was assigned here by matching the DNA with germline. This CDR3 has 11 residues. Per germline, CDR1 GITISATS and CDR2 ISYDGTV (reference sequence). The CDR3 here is CASWEERKKLF. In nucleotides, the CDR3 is TGTGCCTCGTGGGAGGAACGTAAGAAACTCTTT.

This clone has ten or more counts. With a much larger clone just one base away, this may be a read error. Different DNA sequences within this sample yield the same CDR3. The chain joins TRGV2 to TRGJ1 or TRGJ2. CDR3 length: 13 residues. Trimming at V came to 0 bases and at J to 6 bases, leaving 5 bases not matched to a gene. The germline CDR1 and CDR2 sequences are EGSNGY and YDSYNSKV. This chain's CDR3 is CATWDGLGYKKLF. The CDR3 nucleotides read TGTGCCACCTGGGACGGGCTGGGTTATAAGAAACTCTTT.

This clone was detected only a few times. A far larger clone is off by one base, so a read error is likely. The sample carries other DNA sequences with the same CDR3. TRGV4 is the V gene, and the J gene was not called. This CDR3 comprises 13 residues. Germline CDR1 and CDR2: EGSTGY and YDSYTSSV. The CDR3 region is CATWVDGYYKKLF. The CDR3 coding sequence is TGTGCCACCTGGGTGGACGGTTATTATAAGAAACTCTTC.

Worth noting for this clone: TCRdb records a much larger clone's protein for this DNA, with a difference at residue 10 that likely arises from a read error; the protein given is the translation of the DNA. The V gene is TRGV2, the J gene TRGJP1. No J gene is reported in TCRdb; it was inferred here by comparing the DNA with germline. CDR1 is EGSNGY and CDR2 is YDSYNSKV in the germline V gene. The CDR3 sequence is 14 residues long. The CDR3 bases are TGTGCCACCTGGGACGGGCACCCTGGTCGGTTCAAGATATTT. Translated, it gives CATWDGHPGRFKIF.

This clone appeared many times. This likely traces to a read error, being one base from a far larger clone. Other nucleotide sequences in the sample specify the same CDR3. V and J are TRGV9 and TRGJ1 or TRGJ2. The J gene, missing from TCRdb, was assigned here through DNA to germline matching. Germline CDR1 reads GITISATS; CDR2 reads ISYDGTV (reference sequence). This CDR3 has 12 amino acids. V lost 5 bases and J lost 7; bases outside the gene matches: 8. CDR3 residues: CALWGPYYKKLF. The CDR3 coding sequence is TGTGCCTTGTGGGGCCCCTACTATAAGAAACTCTTT.

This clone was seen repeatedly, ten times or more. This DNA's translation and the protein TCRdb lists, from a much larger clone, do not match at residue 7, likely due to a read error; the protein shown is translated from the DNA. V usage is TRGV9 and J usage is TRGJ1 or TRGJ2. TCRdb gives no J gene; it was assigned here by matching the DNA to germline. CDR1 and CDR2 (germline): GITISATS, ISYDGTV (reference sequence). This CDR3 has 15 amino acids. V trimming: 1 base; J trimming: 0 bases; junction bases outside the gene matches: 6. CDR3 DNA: TGTGCCTTGTGGGAGGTCTTCAGGAATTATTATAAGAAACTCTTT. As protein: CALWEVFRNYYKKLF.